The source of this T cell receptor beta chain is a study of graft-versus-host responses after intestinal transplantation. The J segment lost 6 bases and the V segment lost 0 bases, leaving 1 base of the junction unmatched. The CDR3 runs to 13 residues. Germline values: CDR1 KGHSH, CDR2 LQKENI. Remarks on this clone: Its antigen remains unknown.

Study-wide points: Recipient marrow contained GvH clones, some of which appeared first in ileum or blood.

Clones were read by immunoSEQ multiplex PCR, and TCRdb kept only the in-frame ones, dropping some. The sample yields roughly 120,000 clones, about nine tenths seen once. The rearrangement joins TRBV18 to TRBJ2-7; 8 bases map to TRBD2. The sequences come from unstimulated CD4+ T cells sorted from spleen or lymph node cells, collected before intestinal transplant. The clonotype comes from a human donor who received an intestinal transplant. The chain's CDR3 is CASSPPGGGEQYF. The CDR3 coding sequence is TGTGCCAGCTCACCACCCGGGGGGGGCGAGCAGTACTTC.